The TCR beta chain under discussion was sequenced for a study of blood T cell repertoires in COVID-19. Libraries were prepared by immunoSEQ multiplex PCR; TCRdb keeps only in-frame clonotypes and omits some of them. The sample gives about 180,000 clones, 86% of which show up once; around 9% is in the top ten. This CDR3 is 12 amino acids long. V lost 3 bases and J lost 3, with 9 bases in between. Germline-derived CDR1 and CDR2 are DFQATT and SNEGSKA (reference sequence). This receptor was obtained from a woman aged 25 to 39 who had recovered from COVID-19. The sequenced material came from PBMCs or T cells enriched from blood (not recorded which). The chain joins TRBV20-1 to TRBJ2-7, with unresolved D. The CDR3 loop is CSASDEDYEQYF. In DNA, the CDR3 is TGCAGTGCTAGTGACGAGGACTACGAGCAGTACTTC.